This TCR beta chain was identified during a study of shared clonotypes between healthy human individuals. Study-wide points: Clonotypes that were shared across a few donors made up approximately 5% of naive CD4 clonotypes.

Profiling relied on immunoSEQ multiplex PCR, and the TCRdb table lists in-frame clones only, not all of them. The sample holds millions of clones, roughly 92% seen once. This CDR3 has 18 residues. CDR1 is LNHDA, CDR2 SQIVND, per germline (reference sequence). Deletions cut 4 bases from V and 0 bases from J, with 16 bases between. A word on this clone: Antigen specificity is unknown.

This sequence originates from a man between 18 and 35 years old in good health. Specimen: naive CD4+ T cells sorted from blood. Described subset: CD45RA+ positively selected. The chain links TRBV19 to TRBJ2-6; D is perhaps TRBD1 or TRBD2 (5 bases each). The CDR3 DNA reads as TGTGCCAGTAGTAGGGAGAGGGGCCAGAGCTCTGGGGCCAACGTCCTGACTTTC. The encoded protein is CASSRERGQSSGANVLTF.